This T cell receptor beta chain was observed in a study of radiation and T cells in renal cell carcinoma. This clone was detected a few times. Treatment in this sample: treatment-naive control, cytoreductive nephrectomy. Germline lookup yields CDR1 LGHNA and CDR2 YSLEER. V dropped 6 bases and J dropped 0 bases, with 14 bases sitting between them. CDR3 size: 15 residues. Assay: immunoSEQ multiplex PCR; the TCRdb copy retains only in-frame clones and omits some. The sample shows roughly 21,000 clones, approximately 54% of them seen only once. The gene calls are TRBV4-3 and TRBJ1-2, with D unresolved. The sequence derives from a human donor with renal cell carcinoma. Here the sequenced sample was tumor tissue, taken from a patient whose treatment was nephrectomy without radiotherapy. CDR3 DNA: TGCGCCAGCAGTAATAGGGCCGCAGCTAACTATGGCTACACCTTC. This codes for CASSNRAAANYGYTF.